This T cell receptor (beta chain) was obtained from a study of STAT5B mutations in CD4+ large granular lymphocyte leukemia. Trimming pared 5 bases from V and 9 bases from J, leaving 11 bases between. CDR1 and CDR2 (germline): MNHEY, SVGAGI. The CDR3 has 12 residues. Some clones are missing from TCRdb's copy, which holds only in-frame ones; the method was immunoSEQ multiplex PCR. The sample contains 30,000 to 40,000 clones, roughly 85% of which appear only once. V usage is TRBV6-5 and J usage is TRBJ2-1; the D gene could be TRBD1 or TRBD2 (5 bases each). The material sequenced was CD4+ T cells from blood buffy coats. The receptor was derived from a human donor in good health. CDR3 amino acids: CASSTPGTEQFF. The CDR3 DNA reads TGTGCCAGCAGTACCCCTGGGACTGAGCAGTTCTTC.